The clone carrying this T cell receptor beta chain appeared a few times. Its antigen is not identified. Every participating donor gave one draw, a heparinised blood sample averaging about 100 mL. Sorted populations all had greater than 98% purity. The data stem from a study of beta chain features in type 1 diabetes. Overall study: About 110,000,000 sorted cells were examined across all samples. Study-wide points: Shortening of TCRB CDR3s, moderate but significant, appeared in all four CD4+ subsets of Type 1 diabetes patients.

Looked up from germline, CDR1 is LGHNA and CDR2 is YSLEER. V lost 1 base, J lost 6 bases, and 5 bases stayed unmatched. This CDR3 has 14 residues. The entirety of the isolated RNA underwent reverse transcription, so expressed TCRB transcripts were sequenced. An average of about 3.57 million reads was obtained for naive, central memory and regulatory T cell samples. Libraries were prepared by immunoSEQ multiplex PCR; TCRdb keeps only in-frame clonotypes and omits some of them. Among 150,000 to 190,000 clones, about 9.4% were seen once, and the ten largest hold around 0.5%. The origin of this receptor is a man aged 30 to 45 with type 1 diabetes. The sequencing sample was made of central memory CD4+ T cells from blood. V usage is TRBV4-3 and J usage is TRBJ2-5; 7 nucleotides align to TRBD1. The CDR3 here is CASSQGRQGKTQYF. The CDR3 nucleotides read TGCGCCAGCAGCCAAGGGAGACAGGGAAAGACCCAGTACTTC.